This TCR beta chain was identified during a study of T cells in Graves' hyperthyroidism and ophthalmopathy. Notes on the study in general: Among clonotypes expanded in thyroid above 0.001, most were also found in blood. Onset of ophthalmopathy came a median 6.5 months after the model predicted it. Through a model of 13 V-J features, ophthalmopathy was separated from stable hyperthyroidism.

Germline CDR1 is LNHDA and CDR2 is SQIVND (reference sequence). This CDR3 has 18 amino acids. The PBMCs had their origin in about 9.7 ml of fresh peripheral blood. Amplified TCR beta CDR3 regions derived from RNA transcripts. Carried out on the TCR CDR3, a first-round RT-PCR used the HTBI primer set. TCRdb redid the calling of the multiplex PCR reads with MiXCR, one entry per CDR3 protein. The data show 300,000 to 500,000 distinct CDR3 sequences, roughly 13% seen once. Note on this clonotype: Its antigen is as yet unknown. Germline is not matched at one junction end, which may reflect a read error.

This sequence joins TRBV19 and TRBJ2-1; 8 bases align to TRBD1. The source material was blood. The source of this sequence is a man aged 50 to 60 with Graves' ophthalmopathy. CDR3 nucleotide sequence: TGTGCCAGTAGTTCGACAGGGGAAGGGACTTCTTCCTCCAATGAGCAGTTCTTC. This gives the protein CASSSTGEGTSSSNEQFF. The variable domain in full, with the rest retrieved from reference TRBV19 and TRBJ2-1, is DGGITQSPKYLFRKEGQNVTLSCEQNLNHDAMYWYRQDPGQGLRLIYYSQIVNDFQKGDIAEGYSVSREKKESFPLTVTSAQKNPTAFYLCASSSTGEGTSSSNEQFFGPGTRLTVL.